The 28 T cell receptor beta chains given below trace back to one sample, sequenced in a study of blood T cell repertoires in COVID-19. The assay was immunoSEQ multiplex PCR, and TCRdb's table has in-frame clones only and misses some. The sample holds 90,000 to 120,000 clones, around 90% seen once. Sequencing was done on a sample of peripheral blood. The receptors were sampled from a man in his forties or fifties with active or convalescent COVID-19.

This chain uses TRBV4-2 with TRBJ2-7; 10 positions agree with TRBD2. Germline CDR1 and CDR2: LGHNA and YNFKEQ. The CDR3 runs 16 residues. With V trimmed by 3 bases and J by 4 bases, 9 bases remained unmatched. CDR3: CASSQPQAGGEYEQYF. The CDR3 coding sequence is TGTGCCAGCAGCCAGCCTCAAGCGGGAGGGGAGTACGAGCAGTACTTC.

The chain uses TRBV19 and TRBJ2-1; 11 nucleotides agree with TRBD2. The CDR3 loop spans 16 amino acids. CDR1 LNHDA and CDR2 SQIVND come from the germline V gene (reference sequence). V was pared by 6 bases and J by 4 bases, with 8 bases of the junction left unmatched. CDR3 loop: CASRPVGLAVYNEQFF. The CDR3, as DNA: TGTGCCAGTAGACCCGTGGGACTAGCGGTGTACAATGAGCAGTTCTTC.

The chain employs TRBV24-1 and TRBJ2-7, with unresolved D. Trimming pared 4 bases from V and 6 bases from J, leaving 12 bases between. Per the germline V gene, CDR1 is KGHDR and CDR2 is SFDVKD. This CDR3 is 13 amino acids long. CDR3 nucleotide sequence: TGTGCCACCAGTGACCTGGGTAGGAGCGAGCAGTACTTC. Translation gives CATSDLGRSEQYF.

CDR3 region: CASSSGSGNSPLHF. CDR3 bases: TGTGCCAGCAGTTCGGGGTCGGGAAATTCACCCCTCCACTTT. The chain uses TRBV27 and TRBJ1-6; D is undetermined. Trimming removed 4 bases at V and 7 bases at J, with 11 bases between. The CDR3 covers 14 residues. Germline V gene lookup returns CDR1 MNHEY and CDR2 SMNVEV (reference sequence).

V gene TRBV5-6 combines with J gene TRBJ1-2, with 10 bases lining up with TRBD1. The junction had 2 bases not matched to a gene; V was cut back by 4 bases and J by 2 bases. The CDR3 length is 14 residues. Germline V CDR1 and CDR2: SGHDT, YYEEEE. CDR3 nucleotide sequence: TGTGCCAGCAGCAAGGGACAGGGGAACTATGGCTACACCTTC. It encodes CASSKGQGNYGYTF. The variable domain in full, completed from reference TRBV5-6 and TRBJ1-2, reads DAGVTQSPTHLIKTRGQQVTLRCSPKSGHDTVSWYQQALGQGPQFIFQYYEEEERQRGNFPDRFSGHQFPNYSSELNVNALLLGDSALYLCASSKGQGNYGYTFGSGTRLTVV.

The chain combines TRBV19 with TRBJ2-7; TRBD1 matches 7 bases. J lost 1 base, V lost 9 bases, and 12 bases had no gene match. The CDR3 runs 15 residues. CDR1 is LNHDA and CDR2 is SQIVND in the germline V gene (reference sequence). CDR3 region: CASRFGQVGSYEQYF. The CDR3 DNA is TGTGCCAGCAGATTCGGACAGGTCGGATCCTACGAGCAGTACTTC.

The chain carries TRBV14 and TRBJ2-7; 10 bases are shared with TRBD2. Per germline, CDR1 SGHDN and CDR2 FVKESK. This CDR3 has 15 amino acids. The V and J ends lost 5 bases and 6 bases, in that order; junction bases with no gene match: 10. CDR3 in amino acids: CASSKLAGSGGEQYF. CDR3 bases: TGTGCCAGCAGCAAACTAGCGGGAAGCGGTGGCGAGCAGTACTTC.

This chain uses TRBV6-4 with TRBJ2-2, with TRBD2 identical over 7 bases. There are 14 residues in the CDR3. Per germline, CDR1 MRHNA and CDR2 SNTAGT. The J segment lost 0 bases and the V segment lost 8 bases, leaving 3 bases of the junction unmatched. The CDR3 here is CASREVSNTGELFF. Written as DNA, the CDR3 is TGTGCCAGCCGGGAGGTATCGAACACCGGGGAGCTGTTTTTT.

The chain has TRBV27 and TRBJ2-3; a possible D gene is TRBD2 (6 bases). Trimming stripped 7 bases from V and 4 bases from J, with 15 bases between. Germline V gene data show CDR1 as MNHEY and CDR2 as SMNVEV (reference sequence). The CDR3 runs to 14 residues. CDR3 DNA sequence: TGTGCCAGCAAGTTCGGCGGGATCCCAGATACGCAGTATTTT. This codes for CASKFGGIPDTQYF.

The rearrangement links TRBV10-3 to TRBJ2-2; 12 nucleotides match TRBD2. The V gene's germline CDR1 is ENHRY and CDR2 SYGVKD. Losses at the gene ends were 3 bases for V and 6 bases for J; bases not matched to a gene: 2. The CDR3 runs 15 residues. The CDR3, as DNA: TGTGCCATCAGTGACCTAGCGGGAGGGCCCGGGGAGCTGTTTTTT. It specifies CAISDLAGGPGELFF.

V and J are TRBV2 and TRBJ1-2; 7 bases align to TRBD1. J gave up 1 base and V 6 bases, and 5 bases lay outside the gene matches. This CDR3 has 14 amino acids. The V gene's germline CDR1 is SNHLY and CDR2 FYNNEI. The CDR3 protein is CASRPGQFNYGYTF. The CDR3, as DNA: TGTGCCAGCAGGCCGGGACAGTTTAACTATGGCTACACCTTC.

The chain is built from TRBV6-2 or TRBV6-3 and TRBJ1-1; D is undetermined. CDR3 length equals 15 residues. In germline, CDR1 is MNHEY, CDR2 SVGEGT. With 3 bases removed from V and 8 bases from J, the gap between germline ends came to 19 bases. The CDR3 DNA is TGTGCCAGCAGTTATGGAGGCACCACCTCGGCAGAAGCTTTCTTT. It translates to CASSYGGTTSAEAFF.

The rearrangement joins TRBV7-8 to TRBJ2-5; 8 bases agree with TRBD1. CDR3 size: 16 residues. The J segment lost 1 base and the V segment lost 5 bases, leaving 9 bases of the junction unmatched. Germline values: CDR1 SGHVS, CDR2 FQNEAQ. This chain's CDR3 is CASSTRTGNGQETQYF. The CDR3 DNA reads TGTGCCAGCAGCACCCGGACAGGGAACGGCCAAGAGACCCAGTACTTC.

This chain joins TRBV4-3 and TRBJ2-4; D may be TRBD2 (6 bases). CDR3 length: 17 residues. Deletions cut 0 bases from V and 6 bases from J, with 18 bases between. The germline V gene has CDR1 LGHNA and CDR2 YSLEER. The DNA for the CDR3 is TGCGCCAGCAGCCAAGATCCGGGGGTGGAGTGGTTAAACATTCAGTACTTC. Translating gives CASSQDPGVEWLNIQYF.

The chain carries TRBV10-3 and TRBJ2-7; a possible D gene is TRBD1 (6 bases). This CDR3 has 13 residues. The V and J ends lost 6 bases and 3 bases respectively, with 12 bases between them. Germline values: CDR1 ENHRY, CDR2 SYGVKD. CDR3: CAISGDTNYEQYF. The CDR3 DNA is TGTGCCATCAGCGGGGACACAAACTACGAGCAGTACTTC.

The rearrangement joins TRBV5-4 to TRBJ2-3, with TRBD2 matching over 13 bases. CDR1 and CDR2 from the germline V gene are SGHNT and YYREEE (reference sequence). The CDR3 runs 18 residues. V dropped 4 bases and J dropped 0; count of bases not matched to a gene: 8. The CDR3 DNA reads TGTGCCAGCAGCCTACAAAGGGGACTAGCGGGAAGCACAGATACGCAGTATTTT. This gives the protein CASSLQRGLAGSTDTQYF.

V is TRBV5-1 and J is TRBJ1-4; D is unresolved. Trimming took 3 bases from V and 3 from J, leaving 9 bases between them. This CDR3 contains 14 residues. Germline V gene sequence: CDR1 SGHRS, CDR2 YFSETQ. CDR3 nucleotides: TGCGCCAGCAGCTCTGGAGAGGCTAATGAAAAACTGTTTTTT. Translated: CASSSGEANEKLFF.

The chain couples TRBV4-2 to TRBJ2-2; tentatively, D is TRBD1 or TRBD2 (9 bases each). The CDR3 is 21 residues long. Trimming cost V 4 bases and J 4 bases, with 31 bases left between them. The germline V gene has CDR1 LGHNA and CDR2 YNFKEQ. As DNA, the CDR3 is TGTGCCAGCAGCCCCGCCCCGGGACAGGGAGTAGCGGGAGTGGGCACCGGGGAGCTGTTTTTT. This sequence encodes CASSPAPGQGVAGVGTGELFF.

This clone was observed once. The rearrangement links TRBV5-1 to TRBJ2-7; 11 bases line up with TRBD1. The CDR3 length is 15 residues. The V gene's germline CDR1 is SGHRS and CDR2 YFSETQ. Trimming took 2 bases from V and 2 from J; bases not matched to a gene: 3. For the CDR3, the DNA is TGCGCCAGCAGCTTAGGACAGGGGGCACCCTACGAGCAGTACTTC. Protein sequence: CASSLGQGAPYEQYF.

The genes are TRBV10-3 and TRBJ1-5; possible D gene TRBD1, 5 bases. This CDR3 region has 14 residues. Germline CDR1 is ENHRY and CDR2 is SYGVKD. The V and J ends lost 2 bases and 5 bases respectively, with 10 bases between them. CDR3: CAISESGGHQPQHF. As DNA, the CDR3 is TGTGCCATCAGTGAGAGCGGGGGACATCAGCCCCAGCATTTT.

The rearrangement links TRBV10-2 to TRBJ1-6; D remains ambiguous. Trimming stripped 3 bases from V and 7 bases from J, with 10 bases between. Germline lookup yields CDR1 WSHSY and CDR2 SAAADI. The CDR3 has 14 residues. CDR3 region: CASSETTANSPLHF. CDR3 in DNA: TGCGCCAGCAGTGAAACAACAGCCAATTCACCCCTCCACTTT.

The chain joins TRBV7-9 to TRBJ2-2; D may be TRBD1 (7 bases). Trimming removed 1 base from V and 3 bases from J, with 9 bases in between. Germline V gene lookup returns CDR1 SEHNR and CDR2 FQNEAQ (reference sequence). The CDR3 loop spans 15 amino acids. The CDR3 DNA sequence: TGTGCCAGCAGCTTAGGCAGGGGGGACACCGGGGAGCTGTTTTTT. Residues: CASSLGRGDTGELFF.

The chain uses TRBV27 and TRBJ2-1, with 14 positions matching TRBD2. Germline V gives CDR1 MNHEY, CDR2 SMNVEV (reference sequence). Unmatched junction bases numbered 5, after V lost 6 bases and J lost 4 bases. CDR3 size: 16 residues. The chain's CDR3 is CASRSTSGRAYNEQFF. CDR3 nucleotide sequence: TGTGCCAGCAGGTCGACTAGCGGGAGGGCATACAATGAGCAGTTCTTC.

The rearrangement uses TRBV7-2 and TRBJ1-3; maybe TRBD1 (6 bases). This CDR3 has 17 residues. Germline CDR1 reads SGHTA; CDR2 reads FQGNSA. V shed 2 bases and J shed 2 bases, with 16 bases lying between them. CDR3 DNA: TGTGCCAGCAGCTTATTTCAGGGGATAAACGCTGGAAACACCATATATTTT. Translating gives CASSLFQGINAGNTIYF.

This rearrangement joins TRBV7-2 to TRBJ1-2, with D perhaps matching TRBD1 (5 bases). Germline CDR1 is SGHTA and CDR2 is FQGNSA. V dropped 1 base and J dropped 8 bases, with 11 bases sitting between them. The CDR3 is 13 residues long. The CDR3 sequence is CASSLEEGMGYTF. The CDR3 nucleotides are TGTGCCAGCAGCTTAGAGGAGGGGATGGGCTACACCTTC.

This chain links TRBV24-1 with TRBJ2-7; possibly TRBD1 for D (6 bases). Trimming pared 9 bases from V and 6 bases from J, leaving 20 bases between. This CDR3 spans 14 amino acids. Germline V gives CDR1 KGHDR, CDR2 SFDVKD. The CDR3 loop reads CATPTRGWGREQYF. CDR3 nucleotides: TGTGCCACCCCGACAAGGGGGTGGGGTCGCGAGCAGTACTTC.

The V and J genes are TRBV7-2 and TRBJ1-2; D is uncertain. Trimming shortened V by 0 bases and J by 6 bases, and 2 bases separated the two germline ends. Per germline, CDR1 SGHTA and CDR2 FQGNSA. The CDR3 runs 11 residues. The CDR3 bases are TGTGCCAGCAGCTTAGCCAATGGCTACACCTTC. It is translated as CASSLANGYTF.

CDR3 coding DNA: TGCAGCGTTGAGGTACAGGAGAACACTGAAGCTTTCTTT. This encodes CSVEVQENTEAFF. V is TRBV29-1 and J is TRBJ1-1; tentatively, D is TRBD1 (5 bases). Trimming left V 3 bases short and J 1 base short, with 9 bases between. This CDR3 comprises 13 residues. Germline CDR1 and CDR2: SQVTM and ANQGSEA.